These 30 T cell receptor beta chains were sequenced from one sample in a study of identical twins. TCRdb passed the 5' RACE reads through MiXCR, listing each CDR3 protein once. The repertoire holds a few hundred thousand distinct CDR3 sequences, with more than 6.5% as singletons. These data are also associated with another study on yellow fever vaccine responses in identical twins.

The sample consisted of memory (CD45RO+) T cells sorted from blood. These receptors originate from a woman between 18 and 30 years old in good health.

This clonotype came up a few times. The gene calls are TRBV9 and TRBJ2-7; D is uncertain. Trimming removed 0 bases at V and 2 bases at J, with 12 bases between. The CDR3 runs 15 residues. Germline V gene data show CDR1 as SGDLS and CDR2 as YYNGEE. CDR3 loop: CASSVGAGDTYEQYF. The CDR3 nucleotides read TGTGCCAGCAGCGTAGGGGCAGGTGATACCTACGAGCAGTACTTC.

In this sample, this clonotype turned up a few times. V is TRBV20-1 and J is TRBJ2-6; D may be TRBD1 (5 bases). The CDR3 sequence is 15 residues long. Germline CDR1 reads DFQATT; CDR2 reads SNEGSKA (reference sequence). V lost 5 bases and J lost 0, with 11 bases in between. CDR3: CSAGAFSSGANVLTF. The DNA for the CDR3 is TGCAGTGCTGGGGCCTTCAGCTCTGGGGCCAACGTCCTGACTTTC.

Only a few counts were recorded for this clonotype. V is TRBV25-1 and J is TRBJ1-2; D possibly corresponds to TRBD1 (6 bases). Germline V gene data show CDR1 as MGHDK and CDR2 as SYGVNS. Trimming took off 7 bases at V and 8 bases at J, with 14 bases between the two ends. The CDR3 has 12 amino acids. The CDR3 DNA reads TGTGCCAGCACCCAACAGGGTTGGGGCTACACCTTC. Protein sequence: CASTQQGWGYTF.

This chain connects TRBV12-3 or TRBV12-4 to TRBJ2-1; the match to TRBD2 covers 8 bases. This CDR3 is 16 amino acids long. V lost 6 bases, J lost 5 bases, and 12 bases stayed unmatched. The CDR3 DNA sequence: TGTGCCAGCAGGGGGACTAGGACCGTTTTGAACAATGAGCAGTTCTTC. It translates to CASRGTRTVLNNEQFF.

This chain joins TRBV2 and TRBJ2-3, with 7 bases that match TRBD2. The CDR3 runs 14 residues. Germline V gene data show CDR1 as SNHLY and CDR2 as FYNNEI. V was clipped by 2 bases and J by 4 bases; unmatched bases: 3. The CDR3 loop is CASSERGDPDTQYF. The CDR3 region has the DNA TGTGCCAGCAGTGAACGGGGGGATCCAGATACGCAGTATTTT.

This clonotype was seen many times. The CDR3 loop is CASSLPGGGPTDTQYF. CDR3 sequence (DNA): TGCGCCAGCAGCCTCCCTGGTGGGGGGCCGACAGATACGCAGTATTTT. This chain links TRBV5-1 with TRBJ2-3; D possibly uses TRBD1 or TRBD2 (6 bases each). The CDR3 has 16 residues. Germline assignment: CDR1 SGHRS and CDR2 YFSETQ. Between the trimmed V and J ends, which lost 4 bases and 3 bases, there was a span of 18 bases.

V usage is TRBV29-1 and J usage is TRBJ2-7, with D uncertain. This CDR3 comprises 12 residues. V lost 3 bases to trimming and J lost 0 bases, with 6 bases between them. Germline lookup yields CDR1 SQVTM and CDR2 ANQGSEA. The CDR3 DNA reads TGCAGCGTTGAGGGCTTCTCCTACGAGCAGTACTTC. Translating gives CSVEGFSYEQYF.

This clonotype was counted at least ten times. This chain uses TRBV27 with TRBJ2-3, with no clear D. Per germline, CDR1 MNHEY and CDR2 SMNVEV (reference sequence). The CDR3 contains 15 residues. V dropped 2 bases and J dropped 0 bases, with 9 bases sitting between them. CDR3 sequence: CASSLTTASTDTQYF. CDR3 nucleotide sequence: TGTGCCAGCAGTTTAACAACCGCTAGCACAGATACGCAGTATTTT.

There are many counts of this clonotype. The chain recombines TRBV5-1 with TRBJ2-4; the D gene is possibly TRBD1 (5 bases). The CDR3 spans 18 residues. Germline values: CDR1 SGHRS, CDR2 YFSETQ. Trimming pared 4 bases from V and 0 bases from J, leaving 20 bases between. CDR3 nucleotides: TGCGCCAGCAGCCCAGAGCCTGACAGAACCTTAGCCAAAAACATTCAGTACTTC. Encoded protein: CASSPEPDRTLAKNIQYF.

The V and J genes are TRBV7-8 and TRBJ2-1; 11 bases are shared with TRBD2. The CDR3 has 15 amino acids. V dropped 6 bases and J dropped 6; count of bases not matched to a gene: 7. Germline V gene lookup returns CDR1 SGHVS and CDR2 FQNEAQ. The DNA of the CDR3 is TGTGCCAGCAGTAGTAGCGGGGGGGCCCTCAATGAGCAGTTCTTC. Its protein product is CASSSSGGALNEQFF. The complete variable domain, with remaining parts taken from reference TRBV7-8 and TRBJ2-1, reads GAGVSQSPRYKVAKRGQDVALRCDPISGHVSLFWYQQALGQGPEFLTYFQNEAQLDKSGLPSDRFFAERPEGSVSTLKIQRTQQEDSAVYLCASSSSGGALNEQFFGPGTRLTVL.

This clonotype was counted between two and nine times. V gene TRBV13 combines with J gene TRBJ2-7; 8 nucleotides align to TRBD2. CDR3 length: 15 residues. Germline CDR1 is PRHDT and CDR2 is FYEKMQ (reference sequence). V gave up 5 bases and J gave up 3 bases; unmatched junction bases: 9. The CDR3 DNA reads as TGTGCCAGCAGCCCTCCGGGACTAGGGGGCTACGAGCAGTACTTC. It encodes CASSPPGLGGYEQYF.

This sequence joins TRBV27 and TRBJ1-3, with a weak D call TRBD1 (6 bases). Between the trimmed V and J ends, which lost 8 bases and 4 bases, there was a span of 18 bases. The germline V gene encodes CDR1 MNHEY and CDR2 SMNVEV (reference sequence). The CDR3 extends over 15 amino acids. CDR3 amino acids: CASHRGTLLGNTIYF. In nucleotides, the CDR3 is TGTGCCAGCCATAGGGGGACTCTTCTCGGAAACACCATATATTTT.

This clonotype was observed a few times. The rearrangement links TRBV28 to TRBJ2-7, with TRBD2 identical over 8 bases. After removal of 7 bases from V and 0 bases from J, the junction contained 8 bases not matched to a gene. The CDR3 is made up of 15 amino acids. Germline V CDR1 and CDR2: MDHEN, SYDVKM. The CDR3, as DNA: TGTGCCAGCATCGAGACCCTAGCGGGCTCCTACGAGCAGTACTTC. Its protein product is CASIETLAGSYEQYF.

This chain connects TRBV5-8 to TRBJ2-2; TRBD2 is a possible D gene (7 bases). V lost 3 bases and J lost 7, with 13 bases in between. The length of the CDR3 is 14 residues. The V gene's germline CDR1 is SGHTS and CDR2 YDEGEE. CDR3: CASSWGGRVGELFF. The CDR3 coding sequence is TGTGCCAGCAGCTGGGGGGGCCGAGTCGGGGAGCTGTTTTTT.

J is TRBJ2-2 and V is TRBV9; the D gene is possibly TRBD1 (5 bases). Trimming took 0 bases from V and 1 from J, leaving 13 bases between them. Germline V gene sequence: CDR1 SGDLS, CDR2 YYNGEE. The length of the CDR3 is 17 residues. The CDR3 DNA follows: TGTGCCAGCAGCGTAGAGGGGAAACTTGGGAACACCGGGGAGCTGTTTTTT. It specifies CASSVEGKLGNTGELFF.

This clonotype was observed many times. The V and J genes are TRBV2 and TRBJ2-5, with no clear D. The CDR3 is 11 residues long. Germline values: CDR1 SNHLY, CDR2 FYNNEI. Trimming removed 7 bases from V and 7 bases from J, with 10 bases in between. DNA for the CDR3: TGTGCCAGCACGCTGGAGAGGACCCAGTACTTC. Its protein is CASTLERTQYF.

In this sample, this clonotype turned up a few times. The chain has TRBV19 and TRBJ2-5, with 14 bases fitting TRBD2. This CDR3 contains 15 residues. The V gene's germline CDR1 is LNHDA and CDR2 SQIVND (reference sequence). J lost 4 bases, V lost 11 bases, and 9 bases had no gene match. As DNA, the CDR3 is TGTGCCGCCGGACTAGCGGGAGGAGGTGGAGAGACCCAGTACTTC. This gives the protein CAAGLAGGGGETQYF.

The chain has TRBV3-1 and TRBJ1-1; no reliable D call. This CDR3 is built from 13 residues. Germline loops: CDR1 LGHDT, CDR2 YNNKEL (reference sequence). The V end lost 0 bases, the J end lost 7 bases, and 9 bases lay between the germline ends. The chain's CDR3 is CASSQDEVSEAFF. The CDR3 DNA reads as TGTGCCAGCAGCCAAGATGAGGTCAGTGAAGCTTTCTTT. Looking up the rest from reference TRBV3-1 and TRBJ1-1 gives the full variable domain: DTAVSQTPKYLVTQMGNDKSIKCEQNLGHDTMYWYKQDSKKFLKIMFSYNNKELIINETVPNRFSPKSPDKAHLNLHINSLELGDSAVYFCASSQDEVSEAFFGQGTRLTVV.

This clonotype came up many times. The chain joins TRBV20-1 to TRBJ2-3; 10 bases align to TRBD2. Germline loops: CDR1 DFQATT, CDR2 SNEGSKA (reference sequence). V shed 7 bases and J 4 bases; nucleotides not matched to a gene: 2. This CDR3 spans 12 amino acids. Written as DNA, the CDR3 is TGCAGTGGTCTAGCGGGAGCAGATACGCAGTATTTT. This encodes CSGLAGADTQYF.

This clonotype was seen more than once but under ten times. The chain couples TRBV5-1 to TRBJ2-5, with a tentative D call TRBD2 (5 bases). CDR1 is SGHRS and CDR2 is YFSETQ in the germline V gene. This CDR3 region has 16 residues. V gave up 0 bases and J gave up 4 bases, with 16 bases separating them. This CDR3 is CASSLGLSGVAETQYF. The CDR3 DNA reads TGCGCCAGCAGCTTGGGGCTTTCCGGGGTGGCAGAGACCCAGTACTTC.

The rearrangement uses TRBV6-5 and TRBJ2-5; possible D gene TRBD2, 6 bases. V lost 0 bases and J 5 bases, leaving 10 bases between the germline ends. From germline, CDR1 is MNHEY and CDR2 SVGAGI. The CDR3 length is 14 residues. The CDR3 protein is CASSYSRGGETQYF. CDR3 sequence (DNA): TGTGCCAGCAGTTACTCGAGGGGAGGCGAGACCCAGTACTTC.

In its sample, this clonotype was seen many times. This chain uses TRBV7-9 with TRBJ1-2; 9 bases agree with TRBD1. The V gene end was trimmed by 6 bases and the J gene end by 2 bases; junction bases not matched to a gene: 4. Germline-derived CDR1 and CDR2 are SEHNR and FQNEAQ (reference sequence). This CDR3 has 14 amino acids. CDR3 sequence (DNA): TGTGCCAGCAGTTCGGGACAGGGCAACTATGGCTACACCTTC. It codes for CASSSGQGNYGYTF.

This clonotype was recorded at least ten times. V and J are TRBV12-3 or TRBV12-4 and TRBJ1-1; D gene uncertain. This CDR3 spans 13 amino acids. Trimming took 4 bases from V and 1 from J, leaving 7 bases between them. This chain's CDR3 is CASSSGGNTEAFF. CDR3 nucleotide sequence: TGTGCCAGCAGTTCCGGTGGGAACACTGAAGCTTTCTTT.

This clonotype was counted only a few times. The J gene is TRBJ1-1, the V gene TRBV5-5; possible D gene TRBD1, 5 bases. CDR1 SGHKS and CDR2 YYEKEE come from the germline V gene (reference sequence). The CDR3 totals 16 residues. The germline V and J ends were trimmed by 2 bases and 0 bases, with 14 bases remaining between them. The DNA for the CDR3 is TGTGCCAGCAGCTTCGGGGCCCCCCTTATGAACACTGAAGCTTTCTTT. Translation: CASSFGAPLMNTEAFF.

This clonotype has at least ten counts. The V and J genes are TRBV5-1 and TRBJ1-6, with a tentative D call TRBD1 (6 bases). This CDR3 comprises 14 residues. Trimming pared 0 bases from V and 9 bases from J, leaving 10 bases between. Germline values: CDR1 SGHRS, CDR2 YFSETQ. DNA of the CDR3: TGCGCCAGCAGCTTGGGACAGGCGATTTCACCCCTCCACTTT. It codes for CASSLGQAISPLHF.

This clonotype was observed many times. Since a much larger clone is just one base distant, this may be a read error. This chain joins TRBV7-9 and TRBJ2-1, with 8 bases aligning to TRBD1. V was pared by 4 bases and J by 9 bases, with 2 bases of the junction left unmatched. In germline, CDR1 is SEHNR, CDR2 FQNEAQ (reference sequence). The CDR3 extends over 12 amino acids. The CDR3 nucleotides read TGTGCCAGCAGCTCAGGGGGCGGTGAGCAGTTCTTC. Its translation is CASSSGGGEQFF.

This clonotype was seen only a few times. The chain combines TRBV9 with TRBJ2-5, with D possibly being TRBD1 (6 bases). CDR3 length: 15 residues. The ends were cut back, 3 bases at V and 4 bases at J, with 16 bases in the middle. The germline CDR1 and CDR2 sequences are SGDLS and YYNGEE. The CDR3 protein is CASSARDNRAETQYF. The CDR3 DNA is TGTGCCAGCAGCGCCCGGGACAATCGGGCAGAGACCCAGTACTTC.

This clonotype was counted at least ten times. The chain links TRBV4-1 to TRBJ2-2; TRBD2 aligns across 12 bases. This CDR3 is 17 amino acids long. Germline V gene lookup returns CDR1 MGHRA and CDR2 YSYEKL. V shed 1 base and J 4 bases; nucleotides not matched to a gene: 4. CDR3 in amino acids: CASSQASGGAGTGELFF. The CDR3, as DNA: TGCGCCAGCAGCCAAGCTAGCGGGGGGGCCGGCACCGGGGAGCTGTTTTTT.

This clonotype was counted many times. The V gene is TRBV5-6, the J gene TRBJ1-2; 9 nucleotides align to TRBD1. The germline V gene has CDR1 SGHDT and CDR2 YYEEEE. CDR3 size: 13 residues. V was clipped by 3 bases and J by 8 bases; unmatched bases: 5. CDR3 nucleotide sequence: TGTGCCAGCAGCTCACAGGGGGCACAGGGCTACACCTTC. It translates to CASSSQGAQGYTF.

The CDR3 sequence is CASSQEGRGGTNTEAFF. CDR3 in DNA: TGTGCCAGCAGCCAAGAGGGGAGGGGGGGGACGAACACTGAAGCTTTCTTT. This chain joins TRBV4-2 and TRBJ1-1; tentative D call: TRBD1 (6 bases). This CDR3 region has 17 residues. Germline values: CDR1 LGHNA, CDR2 YNFKEQ. Deletions cut 0 bases from V and 1 base from J, with 15 bases between.